These 6 T cell receptor beta chains share one sample of origin, sequenced in a study of Ad26.COV2.S vaccination and SARS-CoV-2 variants. The repertoire was sequenced with immunoSEQ multiplex PCR; TCRdb's copy has only in-frame clones and lacks some. The data show around 400,000 clones, around 89% seen once. Treatment here: 15 to 20 received Ad26.COV2.S at low or high dose, single or two shots; about 5 received placebo; per-sample allocation not given. Samples analyzed were those drawn on day 63 after the first vaccine or placebo injection. The starting material was peripheral blood, obtained in a trial of Ad26.COV2.S vaccine versus placebo. These receptors were collected from a person between 18 and 59 years old who received the Ad26.COV2.S COVID-19 vaccine or a placebo.

This chain uses TRBV19 with TRBJ2-2, with D perhaps given as TRBD1 or TRBD2 (5 bases each). CDR1 and CDR2 from the germline V gene are LNHDA and SQIVND (reference sequence). Trimming removed 3 bases from V and 6 bases from J, with 8 bases in between. The CDR3 contains 13 residues. The CDR3 reads CASSIRGPGELFF. CDR3 DNA sequence: TGTGCCAGTAGTATTAGGGGACCCGGGGAGCTGTTTTTT.

The rearrangement joins TRBV30 to TRBJ1-1; unclear D gene. This CDR3 has 11 amino acids. Trimming pared 6 bases from V and 3 bases from J, leaving 8 bases between. CDR1 and CDR2 from the germline V gene are GTSNPN and SVGIG (reference sequence). In nucleotides, the CDR3 is TGTGCCTGCGAGGTGGACACTGAAGCTTTCTTT. Translation gives CACEVDTEAFF.

The chain carries TRBV28 and TRBJ1-3; D not resolved. Germline CDR1 and CDR2: MDHEN and SYDVKM. The CDR3 has 15 amino acids. Trimming removed 5 bases from V and 0 bases from J, with 11 bases in between. The CDR3, as DNA: TGTGCCAGCAGTGGCGGGGAGATCTCTGGAAACACCATATATTTT. It yields the protein CASSGGEISGNTIYF.

The chain is built from TRBV4-2 and TRBJ2-7; TRBD1 matches 9 bases. The CDR3 loop spans 15 amino acids. CDR1 and CDR2 from the germline V gene are LGHNA and YNFKEQ. V gave up 5 bases and J gave up 3 bases; unmatched junction bases: 8. The CDR3 coding sequence is TGTGCCAGCAGCGTAACGGGACAGGGAGTCTACGAGCAGTACTTC. Amino acids: CASSVTGQGVYEQYF.

The J gene is TRBJ1-2, the V gene TRBV4-1, with D possibly TRBD1 on 6 matching bases. Germline lookup yields CDR1 MGHRA and CDR2 YSYEKL. The germline V and J ends were trimmed by 6 bases and 0 bases, with 17 bases remaining between them. The CDR3 is made up of 16 amino acids. CDR3 in DNA: TGCGCCAGCAGGGGACGGGGACAATTCTCTAACTATGGCTACACCTTC. Amino acids: CASRGRGQFSNYGYTF.

V usage is TRBV19 and J usage is TRBJ1-1; TRBD1 aligns across 9 bases. The germline V gene encodes CDR1 LNHDA and CDR2 SQIVND (reference sequence). The CDR3 is 16 residues long. Trimming cost V 6 bases and J 0 bases; bases outside gene matches: 8. The CDR3 spells CASRKTGGALNTEAFF. The CDR3, as DNA: TGTGCCAGTAGGAAAACAGGGGGCGCTTTGAACACTGAAGCTTTCTTT.